These 14 T cell receptor beta chains originate from one sample sequenced in a study of T cell responses to AZD1222 COVID-19 vaccine. This table comes from immunoSEQ multiplex PCR, and its TCRdb copy is limited to in-frame clones, with some not included. Here the sample spans roughly 100,000 clones, 80% to 85% being singletons. The sequencing here drew on peripheral blood, taken on day 0 of AZD1222 vaccination. The receptor source for this set is an adult in good health.

CDR3 bases: TGTGCCAGCTCACCGTTCGTAGTTAGCGGGAGGTACGAGCAGTACTTC. Translation: CASSPFVVSGRYEQYF. The chain joins TRBV18 to TRBJ2-7; 10 bases are a match to TRBD2. From germline, CDR1 is KGHSH and CDR2 LQKENI. The ends lost 3 bases at V and 4 bases at J; junction bases unmatched: 9. The CDR3 runs 16 residues.

This clone was recorded only once. The chain links TRBV28 to TRBJ1-2; weak D call: TRBD1 (5 bases). CDR1 and CDR2 from the germline V gene are MDHEN and SYDVKM. The CDR3 is 14 residues long. V dropped 2 bases and J dropped 0 bases, with 7 bases sitting between them. CDR3 loop: CASSLVQANYGYTF. CDR3 in DNA: TGTGCCAGCAGTTTAGTACAGGCTAACTATGGCTACACCTTC.

This clone is a singleton in its sample. This sequence joins TRBV5-6 and TRBJ1-5; D gene unclear. This CDR3 is built from 14 residues. Germline CDR1 SGHDT, CDR2 YYEEEE. Trimming shortened V by 0 bases and J by 3 bases, and 7 bases separated the two germline ends. CDR3 nucleotides: TGTGCCAGCAGCTTGGGGACGGCCAATCAGCCCCAGCATTTT. Translating gives CASSLGTANQPQHF. Filled out from reference TRBV5-6 and TRBJ1-5, the complete variable domain reads DAGVTQSPTHLIKTRGQQVTLRCSPKSGHDTVSWYQQALGQGPQFIFQYYEEEERQRGNFPDRFSGHQFPNYSSELNVNALLLGDSALYLCASSLGTANQPQHFGDGTRLSIL.

This rearrangement joins TRBV7-8 to TRBJ2-7, with 10 bases aligning to TRBD1. CDR3 length: 13 residues. With V trimmed by 6 bases and J by 6 bases, 5 bases remained unmatched. Germline lookup yields CDR1 SGHVS and CDR2 FQNEAQ. This chain's CDR3 is CASSSGQGSEQYV. In nucleotides, the CDR3 is TGTGCCAGCAGTTCGGGACAGGGGAGCGAGCAGTACGTC.

Only one count was recorded for this clone. The chain links TRBV19 to TRBJ2-7, with D possibly being TRBD2 (5 bases). The CDR3 has 11 amino acids. The V end was cut by 4 bases, the J end by 6 bases, with 7 bases between. Germline V gene lookup returns CDR1 LNHDA and CDR2 SQIVND (reference sequence). For the CDR3, the DNA is TGTGCCAGTAGTAAAGAGGGCGAGCAGTACTTC. This sequence encodes CASSKEGEQYF. Complete variable domain (other parts from reference TRBV19 and TRBJ2-7): DGGITQSPKYLFRKEGQNVTLSCEQNLNHDAMYWYRQDPGQGLRLIYYSQIVNDFQKGDIAEGYSVSREKKESFPLTVTSAQKNPTAFYLCASSKEGEQYFGPGTRLTVT.

This rearrangement joins TRBV24-1 to TRBJ2-1; D not certain. Germline CDR1 KGHDR, CDR2 SFDVKD. The CDR3 has 11 amino acids. V was trimmed by 1 base and J by 8 bases, leaving 2 bases between them. The CDR3 nucleotides read TGTGCCACCAGTGATTTCTATGAGCAGTTCTTC. Its translation: CATSDFYEQFF.

This chain connects TRBV7-2 to TRBJ1-5, with TRBD1 as a possible D gene (6 bases). Germline V lookup: CDR1 SGHTA, CDR2 FQGNSA. This CDR3 spans 13 amino acids. V was cut by 7 bases and J by 6 bases, with 13 bases left in between. The CDR3, as DNA: TGTGCCAGCACCGCCGGGGGCGGTCAGCCCCAGCATTTT. This translates into CASTAGGGQPQHF. Together with reference TRBV7-2 and TRBJ1-5, the CDR3 gives the full variable domain: GAGVSQSPSNKVTEKGKDVELRCDPISGHTALYWYRQSLGQGLEFLIYFQGNSAPDKSGLPSDRFSAERTGGSVSTLTIQRTQQEDSAVYLCASTAGGGQPQHFGDGTRLSIL.

The chain recombines TRBV5-6 with TRBJ2-1; a possible D gene is TRBD2 (6 bases). Trimming removed 1 base at V and 0 bases at J, with 17 bases between. The germline V gene has CDR1 SGHDT and CDR2 YYEEEE. The length of the CDR3 is 18 residues. The CDR3 protein is CASSLFRGGSGSYNEQFF. CDR3 nucleotides: TGTGCCAGCAGCTTGTTCAGAGGAGGGAGTGGCTCCTACAATGAGCAGTTCTTC.

V is TRBV24-1 and J is TRBJ1-1, with unresolved D. Trimming pared 3 bases from V and 6 bases from J, leaving 13 bases between. The CDR3 runs 14 residues. CDR1 KGHDR and CDR2 SFDVKD come from the germline V gene. CDR3 in DNA: TGTGCCACCAGTGATCCGCGGTGGAGCGCTGAAGCTTTCTTT. Its translation: CATSDPRWSAEAFF.

This clone has only a few counts. V usage is TRBV7-2 and J usage is TRBJ1-2; 9 positions agree with TRBD1. Trimming cost V 1 base and J 7 bases; bases outside gene matches: 4. The CDR3 totals 14 residues. Germline CDR1 and CDR2: SGHTA and FQGNSA. The CDR3 loop reads CASSLGTGERGYTF. CDR3 DNA: TGTGCCAGCAGCTTAGGGACAGGGGAGCGTGGCTACACCTTC.

This chain joins TRBV18 and TRBJ1-4; D remains ambiguous. Trimming took 1 base from V and 6 from J, leaving 6 bases between them. The CDR3 is 13 residues long. CDR1 is KGHSH, CDR2 LQKENI, per germline. DNA of the CDR3: TGTGCCAGCTCACCACGGCTCGATGAAAAACTGTTTTTT. This translates into CASSPRLDEKLFF.

The V call is TRBV28, the J call TRBJ2-2; D is unclear. The CDR3 covers 15 residues. Between the trimmed V and J ends, which lost 2 bases and 4 bases, there was a span of 11 bases. The germline V gene has CDR1 MDHEN and CDR2 SYDVKM. CDR3 residues: CASSLVRSGTGELFF. The CDR3 region has the DNA TGTGCCAGCAGTTTAGTCCGGTCGGGCACCGGGGAGCTGTTTTTT.

The chain employs TRBV18 and TRBJ2-5, with D possibly being TRBD1 or TRBD2 (7 bases each). This CDR3 spans 16 amino acids. Trimming cost V 1 base and J 3 bases, with 15 bases left between them. Germline assignment: CDR1 KGHSH and CDR2 LQKENI. The CDR3 DNA reads as TGTGCCAGCTCACCACTGCTCAGGGGGGGTGAAGAGACCCAGTACTTC. Its protein product is CASSPLLRGGEETQYF.

The chain couples TRBV28 to TRBJ1-2; TRBD1 is a possible D gene (5 bases). Per germline, CDR1 MDHEN and CDR2 SYDVKM. The CDR3 is 14 amino acids. The V and J ends lost 3 bases and 6 bases respectively, with 14 bases between them. The CDR3 nucleotides are TGTGCCAGCAGTTTGGCAGGGAGGGGTGATGGCTACACCTTC. Translation: CASSLAGRGDGYTF.